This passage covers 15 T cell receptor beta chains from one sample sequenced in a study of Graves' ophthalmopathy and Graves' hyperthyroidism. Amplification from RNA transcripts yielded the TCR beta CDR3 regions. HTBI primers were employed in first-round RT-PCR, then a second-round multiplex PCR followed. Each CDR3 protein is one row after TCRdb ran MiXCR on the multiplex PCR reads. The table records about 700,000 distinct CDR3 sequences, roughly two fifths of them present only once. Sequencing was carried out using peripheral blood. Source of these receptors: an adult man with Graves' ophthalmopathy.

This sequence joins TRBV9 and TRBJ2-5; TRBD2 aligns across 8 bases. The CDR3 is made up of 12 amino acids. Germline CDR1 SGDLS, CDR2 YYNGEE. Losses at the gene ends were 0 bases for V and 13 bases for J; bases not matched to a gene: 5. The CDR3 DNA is TGTGCCAGCAGCGTAGCGGGGGGGGGATGGTACTTC. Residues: CASSVAGGGWYF.

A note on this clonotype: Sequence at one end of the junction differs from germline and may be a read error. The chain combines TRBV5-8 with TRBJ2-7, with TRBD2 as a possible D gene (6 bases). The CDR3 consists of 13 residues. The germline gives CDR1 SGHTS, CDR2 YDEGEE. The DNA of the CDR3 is TGCGCCAGCAGCTTTGGGCGGGACCTCGAGCAGTACTTC. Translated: CASSFGRDLEQYF.

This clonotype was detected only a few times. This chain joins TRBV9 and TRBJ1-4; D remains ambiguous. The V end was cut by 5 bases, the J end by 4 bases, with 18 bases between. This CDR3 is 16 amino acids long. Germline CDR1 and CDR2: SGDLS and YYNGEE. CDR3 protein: CASSPSTRTRNEKLFF. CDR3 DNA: TGTGCCAGCAGTCCCTCTACCCGAACCCGTAATGAAAAACTGTTTTTT.

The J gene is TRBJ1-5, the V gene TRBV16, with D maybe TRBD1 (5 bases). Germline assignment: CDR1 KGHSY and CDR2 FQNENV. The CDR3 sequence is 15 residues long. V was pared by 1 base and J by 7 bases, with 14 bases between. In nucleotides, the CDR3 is TGTGCCAGCAGCCAATACGGTGAGGGGCACCAGCCCCAGCATTTT. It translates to CASSQYGEGHQPQHF.

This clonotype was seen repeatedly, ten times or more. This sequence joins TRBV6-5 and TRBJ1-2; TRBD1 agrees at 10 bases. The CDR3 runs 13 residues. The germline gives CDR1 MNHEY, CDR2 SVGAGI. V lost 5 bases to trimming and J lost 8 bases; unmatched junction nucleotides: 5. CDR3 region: CASSRDRGGGYTF. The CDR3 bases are TGTGCCAGCAGTAGGGACAGGGGTGGCGGCTACACCTTC.

The CDR3 loop reads CASRVGQGARETQYF. The DNA of the CDR3 is TGTGCCAGTAGGGTGGGACAGGGGGCGCGGGAGACCCAGTACTTC. This rearrangement joins TRBV19 to TRBJ2-5, with TRBD1 identical over 12 bases. The CDR3 has 15 amino acids. J was trimmed by 5 bases and V by 6 bases; bases with no gene match: 7. The germline V gene has CDR1 LNHDA and CDR2 SQIVND (reference sequence).

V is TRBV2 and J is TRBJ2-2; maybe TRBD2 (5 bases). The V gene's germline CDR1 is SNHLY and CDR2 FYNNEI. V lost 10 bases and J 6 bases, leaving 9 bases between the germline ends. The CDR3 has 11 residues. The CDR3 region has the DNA TGTGCCACCGAGGAGGCCGGGGAGCTGTTTTTT. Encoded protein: CATEEAGELFF.

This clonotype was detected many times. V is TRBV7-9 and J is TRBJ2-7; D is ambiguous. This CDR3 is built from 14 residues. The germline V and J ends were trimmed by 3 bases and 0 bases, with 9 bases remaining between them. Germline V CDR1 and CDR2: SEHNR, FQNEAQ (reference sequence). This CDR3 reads CASSFSGSSYEQYF. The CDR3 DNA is TGTGCCAGCAGCTTTAGTGGAAGCTCCTACGAGCAGTACTTC.

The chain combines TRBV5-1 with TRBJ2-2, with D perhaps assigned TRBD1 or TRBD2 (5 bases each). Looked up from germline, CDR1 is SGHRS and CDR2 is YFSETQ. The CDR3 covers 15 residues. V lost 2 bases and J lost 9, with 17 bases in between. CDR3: CASSFSGAGDRELFF. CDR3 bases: TGCGCCAGCAGCTTCTCCGGGGCAGGCGACCGGGAGCTGTTTTTT.

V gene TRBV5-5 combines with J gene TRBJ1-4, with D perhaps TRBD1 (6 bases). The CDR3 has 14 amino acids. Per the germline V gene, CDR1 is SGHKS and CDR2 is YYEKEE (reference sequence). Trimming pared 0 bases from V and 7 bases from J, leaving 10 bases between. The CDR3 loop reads CASSLDRAFEKLFF. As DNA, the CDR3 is TGTGCCAGCAGCTTGGACAGGGCGTTTGAAAAACTGTTTTTT.

For the CDR3, the DNA is TGTGCCAGCAGCTTATTACGGCACCAAGAGACCCAGCATTTT. Translating gives CASSLLRHQETQHF. The gene calls are TRBV7-2 and TRBJ1-5; no definite D call. Per the germline V gene, CDR1 is SGHTA and CDR2 is FQGNSA. The V end lost 2 bases, the J end lost 11 bases, and 16 bases lay between the germline ends. The CDR3 has 14 residues.

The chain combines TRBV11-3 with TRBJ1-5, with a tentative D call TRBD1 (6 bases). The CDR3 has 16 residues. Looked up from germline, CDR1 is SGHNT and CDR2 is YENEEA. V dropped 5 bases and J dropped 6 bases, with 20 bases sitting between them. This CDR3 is CASSVDRDMAGQPQHF. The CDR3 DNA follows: TGTGCCAGCAGCGTGGACCGGGACATGGCGGGTCAGCCCCAGCATTTT.

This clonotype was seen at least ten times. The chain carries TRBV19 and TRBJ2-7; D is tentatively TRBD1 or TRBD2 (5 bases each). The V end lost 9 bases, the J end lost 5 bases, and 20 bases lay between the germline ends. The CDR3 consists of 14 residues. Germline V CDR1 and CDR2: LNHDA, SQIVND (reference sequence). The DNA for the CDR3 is TGTGCCAGCAGACCGGGACGGAGAGGAAACGAGCAGTACTTC. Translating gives CASRPGRRGNEQYF. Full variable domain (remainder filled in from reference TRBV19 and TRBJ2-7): DGGITQSPKYLFRKEGQNVTLSCEQNLNHDAMYWYRQDPGQGLRLIYYSQIVNDFQKGDIAEGYSVSREKKESFPLTVTSAQKNPTAFYLCASRPGRRGNEQYFGPGTRLTVT.

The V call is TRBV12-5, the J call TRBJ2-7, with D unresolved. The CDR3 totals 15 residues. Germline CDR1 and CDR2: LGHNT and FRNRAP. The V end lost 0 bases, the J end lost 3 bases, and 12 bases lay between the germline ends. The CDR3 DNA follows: TGTGCTAGTGGTTTGGTTAGAGTTATCGGCTACGAGCAGTACTTC. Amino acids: CASGLVRVIGYEQYF.

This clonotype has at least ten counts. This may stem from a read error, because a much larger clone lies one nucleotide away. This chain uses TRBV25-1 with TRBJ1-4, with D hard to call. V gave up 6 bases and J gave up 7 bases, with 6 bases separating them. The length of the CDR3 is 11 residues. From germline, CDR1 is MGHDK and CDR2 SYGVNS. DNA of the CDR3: TGTGCCAGCAGGGCTAGTGAAAAACTGTTTTTT. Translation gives CASRASEKLFF.